This TCR beta chain was identified in a study of Ad26.COV2.S vaccination and SARS-CoV-2 variants. V lost 4 bases and J 3 bases, leaving 16 bases between the germline ends. Germline values: CDR1 SGHDT, CDR2 YYEEEE. The CDR3 runs to 15 residues. The protocol was immunoSEQ multiplex PCR, while the TCRdb copy is restricted to in-frame clones and leaves out a portion. Of roughly 140,000 clones in the sample, roughly 90% were seen once. Study-level findings and limits: Responses of spike-specific T cells (both CD8+ and CD4+) reportedly showed substantial breadth after vaccination. Vaccinees displayed broader spike-specific TCR repertoires than placebo recipients.

About this clone: The target antigen is unknown.

This receptor was identified in a human donor who had recovered from COVID-19. The sample was peripheral blood, taken after recovery from COVID-19. V is TRBV5-6 and J is TRBJ1-1, with D tentatively TRBD1 (6 bases). CDR3 DNA: TGTGCCAGCAGCCGGGGGGCCAGGGGTGACACTGAAGCTTTCTTT. This gives the protein CASSRGARGDTEAFF.